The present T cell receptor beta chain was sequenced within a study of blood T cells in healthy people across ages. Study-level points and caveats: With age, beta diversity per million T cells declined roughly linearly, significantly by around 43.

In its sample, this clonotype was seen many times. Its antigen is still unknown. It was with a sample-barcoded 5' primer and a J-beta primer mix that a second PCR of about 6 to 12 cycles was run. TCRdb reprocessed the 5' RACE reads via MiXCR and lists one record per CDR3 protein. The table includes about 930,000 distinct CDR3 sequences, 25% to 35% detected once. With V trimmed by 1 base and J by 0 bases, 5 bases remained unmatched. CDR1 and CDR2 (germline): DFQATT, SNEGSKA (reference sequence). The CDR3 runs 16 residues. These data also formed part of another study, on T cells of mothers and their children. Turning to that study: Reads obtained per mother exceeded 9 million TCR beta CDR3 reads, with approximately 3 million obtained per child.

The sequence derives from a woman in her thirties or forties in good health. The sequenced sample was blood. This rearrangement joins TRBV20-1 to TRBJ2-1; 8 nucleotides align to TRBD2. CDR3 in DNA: TGCAGTGCTAGAGTGGTCGGGGGGGACTCCTACAATGAGCAGTTCTTC. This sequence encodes CSARVVGGDSYNEQFF.